These T cell receptor beta chains were read from a single sample in a study of cytomegalovirus exposure and HLA in healthy donors. TCRdb keeps only in-frame clones here, not all; method: immunoSEQ multiplex PCR. This table has about 100,000 clones, more than 60% appearing once. Sequenced input: PBMCs. These receptors were obtained from a female donor in good health and CMV-seropositive. The CDR3 runs from the conserved cysteine through the conserved F or W. A D gene is named only where the DNA matches it firmly. Expanded clones get a size class; other rows say once, few or many, or leave the size out.

size	D	V	J	CDR3	DNA
-	TRBD2	TRBV10-1	TRBJ2-3	CASSELHGLAGGPNTDTQYF	TGCGCCAGCAGTGAGTTACACGGACTAGCGGGAGGCCCGAACACAGATACGCAGTATTTT
-	-	TRBV5-4	TRBJ1-1	CASSTPVKGDTEAFF	TGTGCCAGCAGCACCCCAGTTAAGGGGGACACTGAAGCTTTCTTT
-	-	TRBV6-5	TRBJ1-1	CASSYSAGNTEAFF	TGTGCCAGCAGTTACTCGGCAGGGAACACTGAAGCTTTCTTT
-	-	TRBV5-5	TRBJ1-3	CASSLDRGNTIYF	TGTGCCAGCAGCTTGGATCGGGGAAACACCATATATTTT
-	-	TRBV27	TRBJ1-1	CASSLSAGLNTEAFF	TGTGCCAGCAGTTTATCGGCAGGCCTGAACACTGAAGCTTTCTTT
once	TRBD2	TRBV7-3	TRBJ2-1	CASSLPGTSAYNEQFF	TGTGCCAGCAGCTTACCCGGGACTAGCGCCTACAATGAGCAGTTCTTC
many	TRBD2	TRBV6-6	TRBJ2-7	CASSPLAQSSYEQYF	TGTGCCAGCAGCCCACTAGCGCAAAGCTCCTACGAGCAGTACTTC
-	-	TRBV6-1	TRBJ2-3	CASSGATRDTQYF	TGTGCCAGCAGCGGAGCCACCCGAGATACGCAGTATTTT
-	TRBD2	TRBV4-1	TRBJ2-7	CASTAGASGYEQYF	TGCGCCAGCACCGCGGGAGCGTCGGGGTACGAGCAGTACTTC
-	-	TRBV5-8	TRBJ1-2	CASSLGAHAGGYTF	TGTGCCAGCAGCTTGGGGGCCCACGCCGGAGGCTACACCTTC
-	-	TRBV6-5	TRBJ2-5	CASSYRGRGQETQYF	TGTGCCAGCAGTTACCGAGGAAGGGGCCAAGAGACCCAGTACTTC
-	-	TRBV27	TRBJ2-6	CASSFSSWRTPTSGANVLTF	TGTGCCAGCAGTTTCTCTTCTTGGAGGACTCCTACCTCTGGGGCCAACGTCCTGACTTTC
-	-	TRBV6-1	TRBJ1-5	CASSGDRPGNQPQHF	TGTGCCAGCAGTGGCGACAGGCCAGGCAATCAGCCCCAGCATTTT
-	-	TRBV11-1	TRBJ2-7	CASSRSGVAYEQYF	TGTGCCAGCAGCCGGTCGGGGGTGGCCTACGAGCAGTACTTC
-	-	TRBV27	TRBJ1-2	CASSLAGGWGYTF	TGTGCCAGCAGCCTAGCCGGGGGATGGGGCTACACCTTC
-	-	TRBV7-9	TRBJ2-2	CASTISENTGELFF	TGTGCCAGCACGATTTCAGAGAACACCGGGGAGCTGTTTTTT
-	-	TRBV30	TRBJ2-1	CAWSVGNGISNEQFF	TGTGCCTGGAGTGTCGGTAACGGGATAAGCAATGAGCAGTTCTTC
-	-	TRBV7-9	TRBJ2-3	CASSLGLSDTQYF	TGTGCCAGCAGCTTAGGACTCTCAGATACGCAGTATTTT
few	-	TRBV12-5	TRBJ1-1	CASALPQVTGNTEAFF	TGTGCTAGTGCCCTACCACAGGTAACCGGGAACACTGAAGCTTTCTTT
-	-	TRBV11-2	TRBJ1-3	CASSPPQGRGNTIYF	TGTGCCAGCAGCCCCCCCCAGGGCCGGGGAAACACCATATATTTT
-	TRBD1	TRBV10-3	TRBJ2-5	CAISQGAEETQYF	TGTGCCATCAGCCAGGGGGCCGAAGAGACCCAGTACTTC
few	TRBD1	TRBV7-8	TRBJ2-6	CASSSYRGPGANVLTF	TGTGCCAGCAGCTCCTACAGGGGGCCTGGGGCCAACGTCCTGACTTTC
-	-	TRBV6-6	TRBJ1-4	CASSYFTGIKGEKLFF	TGTGCCAGCAGTTACTTCACGGGGATAAAAGGAGAAAAACTGTTTTTT
-	-	TRBV7-2	TRBJ1-4	CASSSDGFPDGREKLFF	TGTGCCAGCAGCTCCGACGGGTTTCCAGACGGTCGTGAAAAACTGTTTTTT
-	-	TRBV28	TRBJ1-2	CASSSPAGYGYTF	TGTGCCAGCAGTTCGCCGGCGGGGTATGGCTACACCTTC
-	-	TRBV11-2	TRBJ1-6	CASSLIRARNSPLHF	TGTGCCAGCAGCTTAATCAGGGCTAGGAATTCACCCCTCCACTTT
-	-	TRBV5-6	TRBJ1-5	CASSILGRSNQPQHF	TGTGCCAGCAGCATACTAGGACGGAGCAATCAGCCCCAGCATTTT
-	TRBD1	TRBV7-3	TRBJ2-1	CASSLTVTGDVNEQFF	TGTGCCAGCAGCTTAACGGTGACAGGGGATGTCAATGAGCAGTTCTTC
-	-	TRBV30	TRBJ1-1	CAWSLGTVNTEAFF	TGTGCCTGGAGCCTAGGGACTGTGAACACTGAAGCTTTCTTT
-	TRBD2	TRBV6-1	TRBJ2-1	CASKGTGLHYNEQFF	TGTGCCAGCAAGGGAACGGGACTACACTACAATGAGCAGTTCTTC
-	-	TRBV20-1	TRBJ1-3	CSASRGNTIYF	TGCAGTGCTAGCCGTGGAAACACCATATATTTT
-	TRBD1	TRBV10-2	TRBJ2-3	CASRATRTGATDTQYF	TGCGCCAGCAGGGCCACCCGGACAGGGGCCACAGATACGCAGTATTTT
-	TRBD1	TRBV18	TRBJ1-4	CASSPTGSATNEKLFF	TGTGCCAGCTCACCGACAGGGAGCGCAACTAATGAAAAACTGTTTTTT
-	-	TRBV10-2	TRBJ2-3	CASSVRFGGASTDTQYF	TGCGCCAGCAGTGTGCGCTTTGGGGGGGCTAGCACAGATACGCAGTATTTT
once	TRBD1	TRBV7-2	TRBJ1-2	CASSLAGGVGQRYGYTF	TGTGCCAGCAGCTTAGCGGGGGGTGTGGGACAGCGGTATGGCTACACCTTC
-	TRBD2	TRBV18	TRBJ2-3	CASSPMPSGGARDTQYF	TGTGCCAGCTCACCGATGCCTAGCGGGGGGGCCAGGGATACGCAATATTTT
once	-	TRBV28	TRBJ1-4	CASSLIRGEKLFF	TGTGCCAGCAGTTTGATTCGGGGTGAAAAACTGTTTTTT
-	-	TRBV15	TRBJ2-3	CATGEPGHGSTDTQYF	TGTGCCACCGGAGAGCCGGGACACGGTAGCACAGATACGCAGTATTTT
-	-	TRBV18	TRBJ1-1	CASSPPGQKRMNTEAFF	TGTGCCAGCTCACCACCGGGGCAGAAGAGAATGAACACTGAAGCTTTCTTT
few	-	TRBV28	TRBJ2-1	CASRGQTGSSYNEQFF	TGTGCCAGCAGGGGACAAACAGGGAGCTCCTACAATGAGCAGTTCTTC
few	-	TRBV6-6	TRBJ2-4	CASRTQGGRNIQYF	TGTGCCAGCAGAACACAGGGGGGGAGAAACATTCAGTACTTC
-	TRBD1	TRBV28	TRBJ2-7	CASSIDRGRYEQYF	TGTGCCAGTTCAATCGACAGGGGAAGGTACGAGCAGTACTTC
once	TRBD1	TRBV27	TRBJ1-1	CASSPRDRGGSNTEAFF	TGTGCCAGCAGTCCCCGGGACAGGGGTGGGTCGAACACTGAAGCTTTCTTT
-	-	TRBV7-3	TRBJ1-1	CASSLDGQRVTEAFF	TGTGCCAGCAGCTTAGATGGACAGAGGGTAACTGAAGCTTTCTTT
-	TRBD2	TRBV5-1	TRBJ2-7	CASSPQLAGFYEQYF	TGCGCCAGCAGCCCCCAACTAGCGGGTTTCTACGAGCAGTACTTC
-	TRBD1	TRBV19	TRBJ2-2	CASSIARTGSGELFF	TGTGCCAGTAGTATAGCTCGGACAGGGTCCGGGGAGCTGTTTTTT
-	TRBD2	TRBV27	TRBJ2-1	CASDRTSGRALNNEQFF	TGTGCCAGCGACCGGACTAGCGGGAGGGCCCTGAACAATGAGCAGTTCTTC
-	TRBD2	TRBV19	TRBJ2-1	CASSVRLAVSNEQFF	TGTGCCAGTTCCGTTAGACTAGCGGTTAGCAATGAGCAGTTCTTC
-	TRBD1	TRBV7-2	TRBJ2-7	CASSLGAGTDYEQYF	TGTGCCAGCAGCTTAGGAGCCGGGACAGACTACGAGCAGTACTTC